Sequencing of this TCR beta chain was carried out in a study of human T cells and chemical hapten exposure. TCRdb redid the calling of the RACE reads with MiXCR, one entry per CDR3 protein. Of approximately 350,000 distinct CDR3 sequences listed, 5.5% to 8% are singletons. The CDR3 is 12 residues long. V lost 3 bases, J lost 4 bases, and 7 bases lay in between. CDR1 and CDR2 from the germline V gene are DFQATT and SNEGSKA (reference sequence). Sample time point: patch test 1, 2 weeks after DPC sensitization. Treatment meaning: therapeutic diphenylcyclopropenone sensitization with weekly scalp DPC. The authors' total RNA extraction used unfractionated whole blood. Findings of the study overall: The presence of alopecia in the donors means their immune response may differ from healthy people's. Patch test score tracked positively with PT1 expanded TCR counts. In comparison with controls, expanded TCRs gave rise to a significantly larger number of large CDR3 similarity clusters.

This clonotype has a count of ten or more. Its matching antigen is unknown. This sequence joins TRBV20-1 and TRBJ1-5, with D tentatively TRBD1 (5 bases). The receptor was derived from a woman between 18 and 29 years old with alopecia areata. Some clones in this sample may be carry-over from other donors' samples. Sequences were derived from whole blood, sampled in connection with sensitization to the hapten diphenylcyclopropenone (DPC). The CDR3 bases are TGCAGTGCTAGGGGACCTAATCAGCCCCAGCATTTT. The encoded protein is CSARGPNQPQHF.